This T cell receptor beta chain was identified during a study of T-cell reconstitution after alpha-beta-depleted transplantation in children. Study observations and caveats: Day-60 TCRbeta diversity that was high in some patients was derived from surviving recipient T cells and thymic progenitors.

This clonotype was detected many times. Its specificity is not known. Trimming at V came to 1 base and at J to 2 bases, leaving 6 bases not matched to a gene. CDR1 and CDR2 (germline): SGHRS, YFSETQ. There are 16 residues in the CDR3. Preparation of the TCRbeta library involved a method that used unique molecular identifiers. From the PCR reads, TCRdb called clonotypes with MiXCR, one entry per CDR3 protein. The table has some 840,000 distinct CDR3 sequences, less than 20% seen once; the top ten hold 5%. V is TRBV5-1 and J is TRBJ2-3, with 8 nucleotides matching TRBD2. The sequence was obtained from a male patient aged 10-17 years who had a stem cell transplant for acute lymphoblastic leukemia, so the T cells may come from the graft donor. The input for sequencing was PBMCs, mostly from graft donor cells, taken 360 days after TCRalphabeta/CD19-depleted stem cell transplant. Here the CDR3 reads CASSLWLAGTTDTQYF. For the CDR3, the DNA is TGCGCCAGCAGCTTGTGGTTAGCGGGGACCACAGATACGCAGTATTTT.